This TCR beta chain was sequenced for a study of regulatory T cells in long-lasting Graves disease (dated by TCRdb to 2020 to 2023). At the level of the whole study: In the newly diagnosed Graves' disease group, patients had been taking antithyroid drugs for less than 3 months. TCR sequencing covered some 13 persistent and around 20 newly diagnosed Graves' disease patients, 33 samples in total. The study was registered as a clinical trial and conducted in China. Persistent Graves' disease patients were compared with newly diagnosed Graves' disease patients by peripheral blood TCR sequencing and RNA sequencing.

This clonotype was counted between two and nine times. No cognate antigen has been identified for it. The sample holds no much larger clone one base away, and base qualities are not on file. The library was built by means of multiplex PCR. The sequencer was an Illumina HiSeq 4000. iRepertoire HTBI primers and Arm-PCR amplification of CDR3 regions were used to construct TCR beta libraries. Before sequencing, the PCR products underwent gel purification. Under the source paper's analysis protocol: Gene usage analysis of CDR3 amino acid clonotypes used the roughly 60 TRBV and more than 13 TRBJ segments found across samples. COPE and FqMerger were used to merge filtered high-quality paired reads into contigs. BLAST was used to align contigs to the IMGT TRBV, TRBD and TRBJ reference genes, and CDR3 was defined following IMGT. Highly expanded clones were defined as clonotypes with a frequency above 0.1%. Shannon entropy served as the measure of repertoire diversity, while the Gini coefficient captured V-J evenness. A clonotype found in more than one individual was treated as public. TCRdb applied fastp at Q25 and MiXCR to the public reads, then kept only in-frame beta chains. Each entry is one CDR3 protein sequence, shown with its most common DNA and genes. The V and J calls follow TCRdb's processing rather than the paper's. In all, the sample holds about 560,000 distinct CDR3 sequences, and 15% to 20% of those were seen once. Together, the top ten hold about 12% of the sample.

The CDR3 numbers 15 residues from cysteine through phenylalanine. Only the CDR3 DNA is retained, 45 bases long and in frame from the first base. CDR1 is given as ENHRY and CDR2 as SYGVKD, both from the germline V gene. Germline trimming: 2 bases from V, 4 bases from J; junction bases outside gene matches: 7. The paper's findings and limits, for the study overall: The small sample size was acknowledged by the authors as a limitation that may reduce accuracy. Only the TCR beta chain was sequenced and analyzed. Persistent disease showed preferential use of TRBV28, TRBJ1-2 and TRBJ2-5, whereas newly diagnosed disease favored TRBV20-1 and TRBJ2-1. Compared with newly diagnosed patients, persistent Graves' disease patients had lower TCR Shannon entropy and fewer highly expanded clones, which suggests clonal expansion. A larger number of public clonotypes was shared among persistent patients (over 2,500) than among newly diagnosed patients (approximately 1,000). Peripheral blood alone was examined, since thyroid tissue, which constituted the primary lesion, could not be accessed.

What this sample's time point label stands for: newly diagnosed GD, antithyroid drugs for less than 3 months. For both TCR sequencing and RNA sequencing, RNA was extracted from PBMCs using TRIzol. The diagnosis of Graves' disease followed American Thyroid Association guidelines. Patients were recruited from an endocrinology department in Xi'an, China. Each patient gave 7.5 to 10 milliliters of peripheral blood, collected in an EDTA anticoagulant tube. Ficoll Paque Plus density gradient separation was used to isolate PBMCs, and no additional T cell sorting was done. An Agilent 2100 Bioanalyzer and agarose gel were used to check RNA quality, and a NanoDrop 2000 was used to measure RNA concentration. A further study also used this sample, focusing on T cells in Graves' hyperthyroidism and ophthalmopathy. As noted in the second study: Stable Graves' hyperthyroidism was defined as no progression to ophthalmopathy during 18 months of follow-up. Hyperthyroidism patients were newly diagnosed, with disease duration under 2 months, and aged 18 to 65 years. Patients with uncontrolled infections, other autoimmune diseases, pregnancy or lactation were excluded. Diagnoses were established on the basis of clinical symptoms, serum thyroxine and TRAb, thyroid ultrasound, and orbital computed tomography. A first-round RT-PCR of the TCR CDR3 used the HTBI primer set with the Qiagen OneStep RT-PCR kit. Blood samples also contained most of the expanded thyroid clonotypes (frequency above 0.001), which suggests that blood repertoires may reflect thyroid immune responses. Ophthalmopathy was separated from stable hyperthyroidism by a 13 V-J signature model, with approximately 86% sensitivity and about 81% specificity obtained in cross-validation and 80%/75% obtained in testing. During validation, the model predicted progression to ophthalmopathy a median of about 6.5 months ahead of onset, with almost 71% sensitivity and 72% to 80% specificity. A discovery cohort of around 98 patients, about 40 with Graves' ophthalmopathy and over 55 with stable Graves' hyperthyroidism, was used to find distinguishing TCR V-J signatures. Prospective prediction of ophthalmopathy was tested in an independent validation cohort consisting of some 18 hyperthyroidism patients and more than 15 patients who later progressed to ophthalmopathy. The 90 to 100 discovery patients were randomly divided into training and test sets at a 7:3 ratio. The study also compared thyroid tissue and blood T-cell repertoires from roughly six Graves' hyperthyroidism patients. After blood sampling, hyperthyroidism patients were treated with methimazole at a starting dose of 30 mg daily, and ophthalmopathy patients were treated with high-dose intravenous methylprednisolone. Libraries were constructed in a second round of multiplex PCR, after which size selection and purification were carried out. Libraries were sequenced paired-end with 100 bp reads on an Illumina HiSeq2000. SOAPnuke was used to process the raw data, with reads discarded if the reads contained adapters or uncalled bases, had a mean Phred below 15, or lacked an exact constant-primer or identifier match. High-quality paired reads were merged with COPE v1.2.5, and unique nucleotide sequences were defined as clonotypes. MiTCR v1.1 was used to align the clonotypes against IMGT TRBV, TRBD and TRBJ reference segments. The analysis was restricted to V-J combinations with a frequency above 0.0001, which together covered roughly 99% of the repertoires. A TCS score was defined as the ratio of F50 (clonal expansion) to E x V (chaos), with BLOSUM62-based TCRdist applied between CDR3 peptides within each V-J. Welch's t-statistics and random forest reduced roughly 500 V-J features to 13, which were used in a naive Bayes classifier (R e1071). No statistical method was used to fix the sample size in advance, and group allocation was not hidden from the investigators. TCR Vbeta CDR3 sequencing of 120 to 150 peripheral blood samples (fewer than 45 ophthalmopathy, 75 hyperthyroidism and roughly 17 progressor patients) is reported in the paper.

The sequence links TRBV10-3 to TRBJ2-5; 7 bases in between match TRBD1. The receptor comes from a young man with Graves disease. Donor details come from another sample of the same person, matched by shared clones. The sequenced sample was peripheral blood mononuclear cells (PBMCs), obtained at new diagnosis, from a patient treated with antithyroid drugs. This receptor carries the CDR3 CAISEVQGVRETQYF. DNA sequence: TGTGCCATCAGTGAGGTCCAGGGGGTAAGAGAGACCCAGTACTTC.